This TCR beta chain was sequenced during a study of shared clonotypes between healthy human individuals. The data were produced by immunoSEQ multiplex PCR, yet TCRdb's version contains in-frame clones alone and is incomplete. The table lists a few million clones, 80% to 95% of them singletons. For this clone: Other DNA variants within this sample encode the same CDR3.

CDR3 size: 15 residues. Germline lookup yields CDR1 SGHRS and CDR2 YFSETQ. The V gene end was trimmed by 4 bases and the J gene end by 2 bases; junction bases not matched to a gene: 6. Sequenced sample: naive CD4+ T cells from PBMCs. Subset indicated: CD45RA+ positively selected. The rearrangement uses TRBV5-1 and TRBJ2-7; 10 nucleotides align to TRBD2. The clonotype comes from a young man in good health. Some clones in this sample may be carry-over from other donors' samples. The CDR3 reads CASSPRLAGAYEQYF. The CDR3 DNA follows: TGCGCCAGCAGCCCCCGACTAGCGGGCGCCTACGAGCAGTACTTC.